The entry below gives a single TCR beta chain sequence along with its context. The data originate from a study of cytomegalovirus exposure and HLA in healthy donors. Some clones are missing from TCRdb's copy, which holds only in-frame ones; the method was immunoSEQ multiplex PCR. The sample consists of about 110,000 clones, approximately 89% of them appearing once. The donors were part of the roughly 110-subject validation cohort, which stood apart from the roughly 680-subject first cohort. The material sequenced was PBMCs. The clonotype was recovered from a woman under 30 in good health and CMV-seronegative.

CDR3 sequence: CASSQDRNSNQPQHF. For the CDR3, the DNA is TGCGCCAGCAGCCAGGACAGGAATAGCAATCAGCCCCAGCATTTT. The V call is TRBV4-3, the J call TRBJ1-5; 7 bases line up with TRBD1. There are 15 residues in the CDR3. Germline values: CDR1 LGHNA, CDR2 YSLEER. V shed 3 bases, J shed 0 bases, and the junction held 2 bases outside the gene matches.